A selection of T cell receptor beta chains follows, all from one sample in a study of blood T cell repertoires in COVID-19. The protocol was immunoSEQ multiplex PCR, while the TCRdb copy is restricted to in-frame clones and leaves out a portion. The sample includes under 150,000 clones, about 90% seen only once; the top ten take under 12%. Sequenced sample: peripheral blood. The receptors shown here come from a man between 45 and 60 years old with active or convalescent COVID-19. Each CDR3 is given with its conserved first and last residue. The D gene is left open where the match is weak. Size tells how often a clone was seen (once, few, many) or the class of an expanded clone, and some rows leave it out.

TRBJ2-7	TRBD1	few	TRBV18	CASSPGPGRGQQNSYEQYF	TGTGCCAGCTCACCAGGCCCCGGCAGGGGGCAACAGAACTCCTACGAGCAGTACTTC
TRBJ1-4	NA	NA	TRBV2	CASSGDTSTNEKLFF	TGTGCCAGCAGCGGCGACACTTCAACTAATGAAAAACTGTTTTTT
TRBJ1-4	NA	NA	TRBV6-5	CASSYRGAGPKEKLFF	TGTGCCAGCAGTTACCGTGGGGCAGGTCCAAAGGAAAAACTGTTTTTT
TRBJ2-1	NA	NA	TRBV10-2	CASAKGAELPGNEQFF	TGCGCCAGCGCTAAGGGAGCGGAGCTACCTGGGAATGAGCAGTTCTTC
TRBJ2-1	TRBD2	NA	TRBV10-3	CAISASGGSYNEQFF	TGTGCCATCAGCGCTAGCGGAGGGAGCTACAATGAGCAGTTCTTC
TRBJ2-1	TRBD2	NA	TRBV4-2	CASSLGTSGQQFF	TGTGCCAGCAGCCTCGGGACTAGCGGCCAGCAGTTCTTC
TRBJ2-3	NA	once	TRBV4-1	CASSQDYRERDTQYF	TGCGCCAGCAGCCAAGATTACCGGGAGAGGGATACGCAGTATTTT
TRBJ2-6	NA	NA	TRBV4-1	CASSQWERTSGANVLTF	TGCGCCAGCAGCCAATGGGAGAGGACGTCTGGGGCCAACGTCCTGACTTTC
TRBJ2-6	TRBD1	NA	TRBV2	CASKQDRTSSGANVLTF	TGTGCCAGCAAGCAGGACAGGACCTCATCTGGGGCCAACGTCCTGACTTTC
TRBJ2-3	NA	NA	TRBV13	CASLQGNRDTQYF	TGTGCCAGCTTACAGGGTAATAGGGATACGCAGTATTTT
TRBJ2-5	TRBD1	NA	TRBV5-1	CASSYGTGPLQETQYF	TGCGCCAGCAGCTATGGGACAGGCCCCCTGCAAGAGACCCAGTACTTC
TRBJ2-7	NA	once	TRBV7-9	CASSLERITYEQYF	TGTGCCAGCAGCTTAGAGAGGATCACCTACGAGCAGTACTTC
TRBJ2-7	TRBD2	once	TRBV18	CASSTSGGYEQYF	TGTGCCAGCTCCACTAGCGGGGGTTACGAGCAGTACTTC
TRBJ2-1	TRBD2	NA	TRBV19	CASNRAGAGFYEQFF	TGTGCCAGTAATAGGGCGGGAGCGGGCTTTTATGAGCAGTTCTTC
TRBJ2-1	TRBD1	once	TRBV28	CASSFLDRANSNEQFF	TGTGCCAGCAGCTTCCTCGACAGGGCGAATAGCAATGAGCAGTTCTTC
TRBJ2-2	TRBD2	once	TRBV5-1	CASKVTSGSLNTGELFF	TGCGCCAGCAAAGTGACTAGCGGGAGCCTGAACACCGGGGAGCTGTTTTTT
TRBJ2-7	NA	NA	TRBV28	CASRVGVSREQYF	TGTGCCAGCAGGGTGGGAGTCTCGCGCGAGCAGTACTTC
TRBJ2-2	NA	few	TRBV5-1	CASSPAGDDTGELFF	TGCGCCAGCAGCCCCGCAGGGGATGACACCGGGGAGCTGTTTTTT
TRBJ1-6	NA	NA	TRBV2	CASRADGYNSPLHF	TGTGCCAGCAGAGCCGACGGGTATAATTCACCCCTCCACTTT
TRBJ2-7	NA	NA	TRBV7-2	CASSFYAGKAYEQYF	TGTGCCAGCAGCTTTTACGCCGGGAAAGCCTACGAGCAGTACTTC
TRBJ1-5	NA	NA	TRBV27	CASSLSTGPNQPQHF	TGTGCCAGCAGTTTGAGTACAGGGCCCAATCAGCCCCAGCATTTT
TRBJ1-5	NA	NA	TRBV28	CASSFRQFLGAQHF	TGTGCCAGCAGTTTTCGGCAGTTTTTGGGAGCCCAGCATTTT
TRBJ1-5	TRBD1	NA	TRBV7-9	CASSLGTGKNQPQHF	TGTGCCAGCAGCCTGGGGACAGGGAAAAATCAGCCCCAGCATTTT
TRBJ1-4	TRBD1	NA	TRBV24-1	CATSDSQTGSREKLFF	TGTGCCACCAGTGATTCGCAGACAGGGTCTAGGGAAAAACTGTTTTTT
TRBJ2-3	TRBD2	once	TRBV27	CASSLSSPGLAGRDTQYF	TGTGCCAGCAGTTTATCGTCCCCGGGACTAGCGGGGAGGGATACGCAGTATTTT
TRBJ2-2	TRBD1	NA	TRBV6-6	CATRTGGFTGELFF	TGTGCCACCCGGACAGGGGGGTTTACCGGGGAGCTGTTTTTT
TRBJ1-2	NA	NA	TRBV24-1	CATSDLDSTGYTF	TGTGCCACCAGTGACCTGGACAGTACGGGCTACACCTTC
TRBJ2-2	NA	NA	TRBV19	CASSKEGLANTGELFF	TGTGCCAGTAGTAAGGAGGGGCTAGCGAACACCGGGGAGCTGTTTTTT
TRBJ1-1	NA	once	TRBV9	CASSGGTLNTEAFF	TGTGCCAGCAGCGGAGGGACACTGAACACTGAAGCTTTCTTT
TRBJ2-1	TRBD2	few	TRBV28	CASSFFGLAGFNEQFF	TGTGCCAGCAGTTTCTTCGGACTAGCGGGTTTCAATGAGCAGTTCTTC
TRBJ2-1	TRBD2	NA	TRBV10-3	CAISEVALAVMGDEQFF	TGTGCCATCAGTGAGGTCGCCCTAGCGGTGATGGGGGATGAGCAGTTCTTC
TRBJ2-2	TRBD2	NA	TRBV20-1	CSASKGLATGELFF	TGCAGTGCTAGTAAGGGACTAGCGACCGGGGAGCTGTTTTTT
TRBJ2-7	NA	NA	TRBV27	CASIRQAGDEQYF	TGTGCCAGCATAAGACAGGCCGGCGACGAGCAGTACTTC
TRBJ2-4	TRBD2	NA	TRBV29-1	CSVRGQRGSKNIQYF	TGCAGCGTTCGTGGACAGCGGGGGTCCAAAAACATTCAGTACTTC
TRBJ1-1	NA	NA	TRBV29-1	CSVGPGMNTEAFF	TGCAGCGTTGGCCCAGGGATGAACACTGAAGCTTTCTTT
TRBJ2-7	TRBD2	NA	TRBV11-2	CASSFSGRAYEQYF	TGTGCCAGCAGCTTTAGCGGGAGGGCCTACGAGCAGTACTTC
TRBJ2-7	NA	NA	TRBV21-1	CASSKGLAGDEQYF	TGTGCCAGCAGCAAAGGACTAGCGGGAGACGAGCAGTACTTC
TRBJ1-5	TRBD1	NA	TRBV5-4	CASSPGTGSNQPQHF	TGTGCCAGCAGCCCCGGGACAGGGAGCAATCAGCCCCAGCATTTT
TRBJ1-1	TRBD1	NA	TRBV7-8	CASSFDRVGTEAFF	TGTGCCAGCAGTTTCGACAGGGTAGGAACTGAAGCTTTCTTT
TRBJ2-7	TRBD2	NA	TRBV3-1/TRBV3-2	CASSQSGRAAEQYF	TGTGCCAGCAGCCAATCCGGGAGGGCTGCCGAGCAGTACTTC
TRBJ2-7	NA	NA	TRBV5-5	CASSLSGGSYEQYF	TGTGCCAGCAGCCTCTCTGGCGGTTCCTACGAGCAGTACTTC
TRBJ2-5	NA	NA	TRBV15	CATSRDPGQETQYF	TGTGCCACCAGCAGAGATCCGGGGCAAGAGACCCAGTACTTC
TRBJ2-7	TRBD1	once	TRBV6-5	CASSYSPGTVSHEQYF	TGTGCCAGCAGTTACTCCCCCGGGACAGTGAGCCACGAGCAGTACTTC
TRBJ1-1	NA	NA	TRBV29-1	CSTQRSTEAFF	TGCAGCACTCAAAGGAGCACTGAAGCTTTCTTT
TRBJ2-7	NA	NA	TRBV19	CATQIRRDPYEQYF	TGTGCCACCCAAATCCGGAGAGACCCGTACGAGCAGTACTTC
TRBJ2-5	TRBD2	once	TRBV19	CASSGVAGAQETQYF	TGTGCCAGTAGTGGGGTAGCGGGAGCGCAAGAGACCCAGTACTTC
TRBJ2-7	TRBD2	NA	TRBV2	CASFPWQLAERGKTYEQYF	TGTGCCAGCTTCCCCTGGCAACTAGCGGAGCGGGGAAAGACCTACGAGCAGTACTTC
TRBJ2-2	TRBD2	once	TRBV18	CASSLTSGVNTGELFF	TGTGCCAGCTCACTGACTAGCGGGGTGAACACCGGGGAGCTGTTTTTT
TRBJ1-2	TRBD1	NA	TRBV6-6	CAILLQGQGGYTF	TGTGCCATCCTTCTACAGGGACAGGGGGGCTACACCTTC
TRBJ2-1	TRBD2	NA	TRBV6-5	CASSYSIATSGREFF	TGTGCCAGCAGTTACTCGATCGCGACTAGCGGGAGGGAATTCTTC
TRBJ1-5	TRBD1	NA	TRBV5-8	CASSTLQGARGQPQHF	TGTGCCAGCAGCACTCTCCAGGGGGCGCGAGGTCAGCCCCAGCATTTT
TRBJ1-2	NA	few	TRBV24-1	CATRMGGGGYTF	TGTGCCACCCGGATGGGAGGGGGTGGCTACACCTTC